This T cell receptor (beta chain) was sequenced in a study of blood T cell repertoires in COVID-19. As for the study in general: Sites across the United States, Italy and Spain contributed samples from acute and convalescent COVID-19.

Study processing details: Estimated nucleated cell counts came from reference gene primer amplification. Assay used: immunoSEQ multiplex PCR; TCRdb lists only in-frame clones, some missing. D and trimming were read from the DNA, whereas the V and J calls and clone size are those reported in that table. This sample has roughly 200,000 clones; less than 85% occur once, and the top ten carry roughly 14%. V lost 2 bases and J 2 bases, leaving 6 bases between the germline ends. The germline V gene has CDR1 KGHSH and CDR2 LQKENI. This CDR3 region has 13 residues. The origin of this receptor is a man over 45 who had recovered from COVID-19. Sequencing was done on a sample of peripheral blood. V usage is TRBV18 and J usage is TRBJ2-5; maybe TRBD1 (5 bases). The CDR3: CASSPDSQETQYF. As DNA, the CDR3 is TGTGCCAGCTCACCAGACAGTCAAGAGACCCAGTACTTC.